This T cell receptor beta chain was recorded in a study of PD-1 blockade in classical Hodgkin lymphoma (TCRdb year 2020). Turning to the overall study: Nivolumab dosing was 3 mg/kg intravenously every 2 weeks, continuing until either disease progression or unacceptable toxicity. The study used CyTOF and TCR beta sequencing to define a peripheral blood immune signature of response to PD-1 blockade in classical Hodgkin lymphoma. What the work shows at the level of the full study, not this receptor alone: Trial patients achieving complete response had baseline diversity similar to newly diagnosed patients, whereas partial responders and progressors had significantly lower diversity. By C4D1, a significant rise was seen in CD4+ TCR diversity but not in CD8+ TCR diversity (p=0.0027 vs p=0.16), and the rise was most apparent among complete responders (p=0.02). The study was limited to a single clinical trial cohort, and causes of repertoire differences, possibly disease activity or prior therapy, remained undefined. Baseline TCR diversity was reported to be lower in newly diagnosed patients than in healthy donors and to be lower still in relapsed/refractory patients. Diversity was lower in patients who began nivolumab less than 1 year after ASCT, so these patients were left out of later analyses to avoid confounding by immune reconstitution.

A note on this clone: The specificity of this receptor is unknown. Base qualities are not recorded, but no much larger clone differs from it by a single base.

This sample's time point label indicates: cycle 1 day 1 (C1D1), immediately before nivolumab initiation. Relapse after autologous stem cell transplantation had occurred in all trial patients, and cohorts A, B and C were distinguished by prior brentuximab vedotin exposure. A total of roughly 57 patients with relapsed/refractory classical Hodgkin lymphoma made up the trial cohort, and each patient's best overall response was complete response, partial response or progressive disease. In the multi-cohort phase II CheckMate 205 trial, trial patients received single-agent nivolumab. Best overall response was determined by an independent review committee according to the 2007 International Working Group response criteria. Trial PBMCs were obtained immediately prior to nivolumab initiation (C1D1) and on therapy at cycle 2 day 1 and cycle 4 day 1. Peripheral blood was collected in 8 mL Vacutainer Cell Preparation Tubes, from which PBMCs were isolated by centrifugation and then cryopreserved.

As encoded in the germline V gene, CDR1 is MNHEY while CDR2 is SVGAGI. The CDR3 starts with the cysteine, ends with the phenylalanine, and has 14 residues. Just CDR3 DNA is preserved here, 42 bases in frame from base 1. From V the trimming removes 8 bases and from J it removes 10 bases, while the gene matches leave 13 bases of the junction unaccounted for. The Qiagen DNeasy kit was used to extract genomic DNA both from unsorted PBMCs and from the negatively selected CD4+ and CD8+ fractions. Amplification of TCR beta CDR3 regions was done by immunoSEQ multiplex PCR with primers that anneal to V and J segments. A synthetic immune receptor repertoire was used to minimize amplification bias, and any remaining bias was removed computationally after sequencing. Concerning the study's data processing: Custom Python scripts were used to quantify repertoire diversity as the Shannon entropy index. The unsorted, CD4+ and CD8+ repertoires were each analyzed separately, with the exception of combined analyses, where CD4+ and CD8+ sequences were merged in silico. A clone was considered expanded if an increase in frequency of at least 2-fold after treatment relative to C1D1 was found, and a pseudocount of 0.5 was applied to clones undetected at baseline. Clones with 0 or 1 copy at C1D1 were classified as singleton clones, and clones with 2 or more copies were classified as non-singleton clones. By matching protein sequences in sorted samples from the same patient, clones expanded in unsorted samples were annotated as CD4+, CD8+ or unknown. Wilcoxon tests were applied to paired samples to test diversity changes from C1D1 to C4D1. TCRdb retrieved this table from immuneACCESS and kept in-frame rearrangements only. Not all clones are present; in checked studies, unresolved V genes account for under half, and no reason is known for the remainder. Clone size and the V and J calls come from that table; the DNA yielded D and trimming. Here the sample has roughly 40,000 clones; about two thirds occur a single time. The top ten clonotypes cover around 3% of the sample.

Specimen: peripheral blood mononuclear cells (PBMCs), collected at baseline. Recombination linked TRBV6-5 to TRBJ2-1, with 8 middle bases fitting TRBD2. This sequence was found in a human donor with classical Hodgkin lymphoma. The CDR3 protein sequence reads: CASCRLNSGGEQFF. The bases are TGTGCCAGCTGCCGTCTAAATTCGGGGGGGGAGCAGTTCTTC.